This T cell receptor beta chain was observed in a study of cytomegalovirus exposure and HLA in healthy donors. About the research overall: Early on, a data release was issued that held roughly 80 million unique TCRs from HLA-typed donors. The study's findings and limits: In an earlier analysis, in around 590 donors, most V segments appeared productive either ~87% or ~30% of the time.

For this clone: Its antigen is not known.

PCR primers comprised 60 Vbeta and 13 Jbeta primers. Original analysis: Later, 65 million to 85 million unique TCR beta chains were counted in an analysis, and some 11 million of them were shared. The repertoire was sequenced with immunoSEQ multiplex PCR; TCRdb's copy has only in-frame clones and lacks some. The V and J calls and clone size come from that table; D and trimming were worked out from the DNA. The table lists approximately 180,000 clones. Material: PBMCs. The sequence derives from a young man in good health and CMV-seronegative.

In DNA form, the CDR3 reads TGCGCCAGCAGCTTGGAGGGACTAGCGGGAGGGAGGGGCACCGGGGAGCTGTTTTTT. Encoded protein: CASSLEGLAGGRGTGELFF. The chain employs TRBV5-1 and TRBJ2-2; 16 bases fit TRBD2. This CDR3 contains 19 residues. Trimming at V came to 0 bases and at J to 4 bases, leaving 6 bases not matched to a gene. Germline loops: CDR1 SGHRS, CDR2 YFSETQ.